Detailed here is one T cell receptor (beta chain). These data are taken from a study of tumor-infiltrating lymphocytes in primary liver carcinoma. Total RNA (roughly 540 ng) served as template for TCR beta cDNA synthesis primed by a constant-region primer. Each TCR beta library was derived from three nested multiplex PCR rounds that employed slightly modified ARM-PCR. PCR rounds one and two used TRBV1-TRBV30 forward primers with a C-beta reverse primer for 10 cycles each. TCRdb re-analysed the multiplex PCR reads in MiXCR, keeping a single row per CDR3 protein. Here the sample spans approximately 310,000 distinct CDR3 sequences, roughly two thirds being singletons. Unsorted whole blood yielded the blood RNA, and germline DNA was also extracted. Before the surgical procedure, approximately 3.9 milliliters of peripheral blood were collected. Per the germline V gene, CDR1 is MDHEN and CDR2 is SYDVKM. This CDR3 is 14 amino acids long. V was clipped by 4 bases and J by 3 bases, with 12 bases between them.

This receptor was identified in a man aged 35 to 55 with primary liver carcinoma and hepatitis B virus infection. V usage is TRBV28 and J usage is TRBJ1-2; D perhaps matches TRBD1 (6 bases). Specimen: peripheral blood. CDR3 region: CASSSGAYDYGYTF. The CDR3 coding sequence is TGTGCCAGCAGTTCAGGGGCATATGACTATGGCTACACCTTC.